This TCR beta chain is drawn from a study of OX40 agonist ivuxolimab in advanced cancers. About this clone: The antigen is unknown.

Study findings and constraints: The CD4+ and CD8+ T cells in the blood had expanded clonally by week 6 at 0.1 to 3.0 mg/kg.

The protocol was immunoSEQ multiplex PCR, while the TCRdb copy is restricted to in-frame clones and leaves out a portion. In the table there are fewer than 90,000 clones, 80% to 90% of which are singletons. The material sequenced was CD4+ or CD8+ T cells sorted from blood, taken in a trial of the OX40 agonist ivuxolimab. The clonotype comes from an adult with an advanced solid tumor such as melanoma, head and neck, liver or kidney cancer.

The CDR3 sequence: CASSTDRGRAFF. As DNA, the CDR3 is TGTGCCAGCAGTACGGACAGGGGGCGAGCTTTCTTT. The V and J genes are TRBV6-5 and TRBJ1-1; TRBD1 aligns across 11 bases. CDR3 length equals 12 residues. The germline CDR1 and CDR2 sequences are MNHEY and SVGAGI. With V trimmed by 5 bases and J by 10 bases, 3 bases remained unmatched.